The 21 T cell receptor beta chains reported below all come from one sample, sequenced in a study of T cells after yellow fever vaccination. MiXCR, run by TCRdb on the 5' RACE reads, gives a single entry per CDR3 protein. The table records about 85,000 distinct CDR3 sequences, more than 10% of them present only once. Here the sequenced sample was CD8+ T cells not binding an NS4B(214-222) dextramer, sorted from PBMCs, taken 21 days after the first yellow fever vaccination. These receptors originate from a man younger than 35 who received the YFV17D yellow fever vaccine.

This clonotype occurred a few times. This chain joins TRBV9 and TRBJ1-6, with unresolved D. V was trimmed by 2 bases and J by 5 bases, leaving 11 bases between them. The V gene's germline CDR1 is SGDLS and CDR2 YYNGEE. The CDR3 consists of 15 residues. The CDR3 loop reads CASSVRGLDNSPLHF. CDR3 DNA: TGTGCCAGCAGCGTTAGAGGGCTAGATAATTCACCCCTCCACTTT.

This clonotype has a count of ten or more. This chain links TRBV12-3 or TRBV12-4 with TRBJ2-3; D is ambiguous. Trimming took off 10 bases at V and 1 base at J, with 18 bases between the two ends. The CDR3 spans 15 residues. In DNA, the CDR3 is TGTGCCACGTCGCCGGGCGTCTTAGGCACAGATACGCAGTATTTT. Amino acid sequence: CATSPGVLGTDTQYF.

The chain is built from TRBV4-1 and TRBJ2-5; 7 bases align to TRBD2. The CDR3 covers 17 residues. Trimming took 0 bases from V and 2 from J; bases not matched to a gene: 9. Germline CDR1 MGHRA, CDR2 YSYEKL. The CDR3 protein is CASSQEVQRGYQETQYF. The CDR3 DNA is TGCGCCAGCAGCCAAGAGGTCCAGCGGGGTTATCAAGAGACCCAGTACTTC.

V usage is TRBV4-2 and J usage is TRBJ2-5; unclear D gene. The germline V gene has CDR1 LGHNA and CDR2 YNFKEQ. The CDR3 is 15 amino acids. The V and J ends lost 1 base and 2 bases respectively, with 11 bases between them. This chain's CDR3 is CASSQVREGQETQYF. CDR3 nucleotide sequence: TGTGCCAGCAGCCAAGTTAGGGAAGGGCAAGAGACCCAGTACTTC.

In its sample, this clonotype was seen a few times. V gene TRBV6-1 combines with J gene TRBJ2-2; 7 nucleotides line up with TRBD2. Germline V gene lookup returns CDR1 MNHNS and CDR2 SASEGT. This CDR3 contains 14 residues. J was trimmed by 6 bases and V by 6 bases; bases with no gene match: 7. The CDR3 DNA reads as TGTGCCAGCAGCCGTAACGGGAGGTCCGGGGAGCTGTTTTTT. Amino acid sequence: CASSRNGRSGELFF.

In this sample, this clonotype turned up many times. The CDR3 DNA reads as TGTGCCAGCAGTGCGGGCCCTTCTGCCAACGTCCTGACTTTC. Its translation: CASSAGPSANVLTF. The chain carries TRBV6-1 and TRBJ2-6; D is undetermined. The CDR3 spans 14 residues. The germline gives CDR1 MNHNS, CDR2 SASEGT. Deletions cut 4 bases from V and 7 bases from J, with 11 bases between.

In this sample, this clonotype turned up a few times. J is TRBJ1-4 and V is TRBV6-2 or TRBV6-3; 9 bases fit TRBD1. The CDR3 totals 14 residues. The ends lost 4 bases at V and 6 bases at J; junction bases unmatched: 3. The germline CDR1 and CDR2 sequences are MNHEY and SVGEGT. CDR3 amino acids: CASSSGQGYEKLFF. CDR3 in DNA: TGTGCCAGCAGTTCGGGACAGGGTTATGAAAAACTGTTTTTT.

The genes are TRBV19 and TRBJ2-1, with no clear D. CDR1 is LNHDA, CDR2 SQIVND, per germline (reference sequence). There are 13 residues in the CDR3. Trimming pared 7 bases from V and 4 bases from J, leaving 11 bases between. In nucleotides, the CDR3 is TGTGCCAGTACCCTGACTGGTTACAATGAGCAGTTCTTC. Its translation: CASTLTGYNEQFF.

The gene calls are TRBV4-1 and TRBJ1-1, with D unresolved. Trimming took off 0 bases at V and 0 bases at J, with 8 bases between the two ends. Germline loops: CDR1 MGHRA, CDR2 YSYEKL. The CDR3 has 15 amino acids. This chain's CDR3 is CASSQEGTVNTEAFF. The DNA for the CDR3 is TGCGCCAGCAGCCAAGAAGGCACAGTGAACACTGAAGCTTTCTTT.

This clonotype was seen a handful of times. The rearrangement links TRBV7-9 to TRBJ2-5; possible D gene TRBD2, 6 bases. V was pared by 1 base and J by 8 bases, with 20 bases between. This CDR3 has 16 residues. CDR1 and CDR2 from the germline V gene are SEHNR and FQNEAQ (reference sequence). CDR3 amino acids: CASSLEAGGTGDTQYF. CDR3 nucleotide sequence: TGTGCCAGCAGCTTAGAGGCCGGCGGGACGGGGGATACCCAGTACTTC.

This clonotype was recorded a few times. CDR3 DNA: TGTGCCAGCAGCATCACAGGGGCTGGGGCCAACGTCCTGACTTTC. Translation: CASSITGAGANVLTF. J is TRBJ2-6 and V is TRBV5-4; 7 bases map to TRBD1. The CDR3 contains 15 residues. From germline, CDR1 is SGHNT and CDR2 YYREEE (reference sequence). V lost 4 bases, J lost 2 bases, and 3 bases stayed unmatched.

The chain links TRBV7-8 to TRBJ2-2, with D uncertain. The CDR3 length is 14 residues. Deletions cut 5 bases from V and 0 bases from J, with 7 bases between. Germline lookup yields CDR1 SGHVS and CDR2 FQNEAQ. In DNA, the CDR3 is TGTGCCAGCAGCGGGATTACGAACACCGGGGAGCTGTTTTTT. It translates to CASSGITNTGELFF.

V is TRBV12-3 or TRBV12-4 and J is TRBJ2-3, with 9 positions matching TRBD1. CDR3 length: 15 amino acids. Unmatched junction bases numbered 11, after V lost 4 bases and J lost 9 bases. CDR3: CASSSGQGPGWTQYF. The CDR3 DNA reads as TGTGCCAGCAGTTCGGGACAGGGACCCGGATGGACGCAGTATTTT.

This chain connects TRBV19 to TRBJ1-2; TRBD1 matches 8 bases. The CDR3 contains 14 residues. From germline, CDR1 is LNHDA and CDR2 SQIVND (reference sequence). With V trimmed by 7 bases and J by 2 bases, 6 bases remained unmatched. DNA of the CDR3: TGTGCCAGTATTCGGACAGGGACCAACTATGGCTACACCTTC. This codes for CASIRTGTNYGYTF.

This clonotype has a handful of counts. The chain is built from TRBV20-1 and TRBJ1-5, with a tentative D call TRBD1 (5 bases). V was clipped by 2 bases and J by 3 bases, with 14 bases between them. The CDR3 covers 15 residues. Germline CDR1 and CDR2: DFQATT and SNEGSKA (reference sequence). CDR3 residues: CSARPRQYINQPQHF. The CDR3 DNA reads as TGCAGTGCTAGACCTAGACAGTACATCAATCAGCCCCAGCATTTT.

The V gene is TRBV5-4, the J gene TRBJ2-1, with a weak D call TRBD2 (5 bases). The V gene lost 4 bases and the J gene lost 0 bases, with 11 bases spanning the gap. Germline assignment: CDR1 SGHNT and CDR2 YYREEE (reference sequence). CDR3 length: 15 residues. The CDR3 DNA sequence: TGTGCCAGCAGCACGGACTTCCGCTCCTACAATGAGCAGTTCTTC. Translated: CASSTDFRSYNEQFF.

The genes are TRBV6-1 and TRBJ1-5, with TRBD1 matching over 11 bases. V lost 0 bases to trimming and J lost 7 bases; unmatched junction nucleotides: 5. The CDR3 has 16 amino acids. Germline-derived CDR1 and CDR2 are MNHNS and SASEGT. The CDR3 loop is CASSEAEGTGGQPQHF. In DNA, the CDR3 is TGTGCCAGCAGTGAAGCGGAGGGGACAGGGGGACAGCCCCAGCATTTT.

V usage is TRBV2 and J usage is TRBJ2-2; tentatively, D is TRBD2 (6 bases). CDR1 is SNHLY and CDR2 is FYNNEI in the germline V gene. This CDR3 is 14 amino acids long. V lost 8 bases and J 2 bases, leaving 12 bases between the germline ends. This chain's CDR3 is CASDREPNTGELFF. Written as DNA, the CDR3 is TGTGCCAGCGACCGGGAGCCAAACACCGGGGAGCTGTTTTTT.

Worth noting for this clonotype: The germline gene is not matched at one end of the junction; a read error may be the cause. The chain has TRBV7-2 and TRBJ2-3; 13 positions agree with TRBD2. The CDR3 length is 15 residues. Per the germline V gene, CDR1 is SGHTA and CDR2 is FQGNSA. The CDR3 region is CASSLGLAGADTQYF. CDR3 coding DNA: TGTGCCAGCAGTTTAGGACTAGCGGGGGCAGATACGCAGTATTTT. The whole variable domain, filled in from reference TRBV7-2 and TRBJ2-3, reads GAGVSQSPSNKVTEKGKDVELRCDPISGHTALYWYRQSLGQGLEFLIYFQGNSAPDKSGLPSDRFSAERTGGSVSTLTIQRTQQEDSAVYLCASSLGLAGADTQYFGPGTRLTVL.

The chain recombines TRBV7-2 with TRBJ2-3, with 9 bases that match TRBD2. Germline CDR1 SGHTA, CDR2 FQGNSA. V lost 1 base, J lost 5 bases, and 10 bases stayed unmatched. This CDR3 is built from 17 residues. This chain's CDR3 is CASSLGSASGVGDTQYF. The CDR3 nucleotides read TGTGCCAGCAGCTTAGGATCCGCTAGCGGGGTGGGAGATACGCAGTATTTT.

In its sample, this clonotype was seen a few times. The chain recombines TRBV11-2 with TRBJ1-4, with unresolved D. CDR1 and CDR2 from the germline V gene are SGHAT and FQNNGV. V was cut by 4 bases and J by 0 bases, with 9 bases left in between. The CDR3 runs 15 residues. CDR3 region: CASSSYGATNEKLFF. The CDR3 region has the DNA TGTGCCAGCAGCTCCTACGGCGCAACTAATGAAAAACTGTTTTTT.